A selection of T cell receptor beta chains follows, all from one sample in a study of shared clonotypes between healthy human individuals. Sequencing was performed with immunoSEQ multiplex PCR; in TCRdb, only in-frame clones are kept and a portion is missing. The profile shows 2,500,000 or so clones, approximately 93% of them singletons. Source material: naive CD4+ T cells from PBMCs. These receptors were obtained from a man younger than 35 in good health. Some clones in this sample may be carry-over from other donors' samples. CDR3s include the opening cysteine and the closing phenylalanine or tryptophan. Fields, in order: V gene, J gene, clone size, D gene, CDR3 DNA, CDR3 protein. D genes are given only for firm matches. Clone sizes are given selectively: once, few, many, or a class where the clone is expanded.

v_gene: TRBV6-5; j_gene: TRBJ2-5; abundance: NA; d_gene: NA; CDR3nt: TGTGCCAGCAGTTACTCGGGAGGGGACACGGACAAGGCCCAGTACTTC; CDR3aa: CASSYSGGDTDKAQYF
v_gene: TRBV5-6; j_gene: TRBJ2-3; abundance: NA; d_gene: TRBD2; CDR3nt: TGTGCCAGCAGCGCAGCTAGCGGGAGAGAGGTAGATACGCAGTATTTT; CDR3aa: CASSAASGREVDTQYF
v_gene: TRBV5-1; j_gene: TRBJ1-2; abundance: NA; d_gene: TRBD1; CDR3nt: TGCGCCAGCAGCTTGGCGGGACAGTTCTCTGGCTACACCTTC; CDR3aa: CASSLAGQFSGYTF
v_gene: TRBV6-5; j_gene: TRBJ2-1; abundance: NA; d_gene: TRBD2; CDR3nt: TGTGCCAGCAGTTACCCGACTAGCGGGATTCGGAATGAGCAGTTCTTC; CDR3aa: CASSYPTSGIRNEQFF
v_gene: TRBV5-1; j_gene: TRBJ2-1; abundance: NA; d_gene: TRBD2; CDR3nt: TGCGCCAGCAGCGGGGGGACTAGCGGGGTCAATGAGCAGTTCTTC; CDR3aa: CASSGGTSGVNEQFF
v_gene: TRBV15; j_gene: TRBJ2-7; abundance: once; d_gene: TRBD2; CDR3nt: TGTGCCACCAGCAGCCCCTGGGCTAGCGGGAGGTTCAACGAGCAGTACTTC; CDR3aa: CATSSPWASGRFNEQYF
v_gene: TRBV5-8; j_gene: TRBJ2-3; abundance: NA; d_gene: TRBD2; CDR3nt: TGTGCCAGCAGGACTCCCGGGACTAGCGCGCAGTATTTT; CDR3aa: CASRTPGTSAQYF
v_gene: TRBV18; j_gene: TRBJ2-6; abundance: NA; d_gene: NA; CDR3nt: TGTGCCAGCTCACCACCGCCGGGGAGCTCTGGGGCCAACGTCCTGACTTTC; CDR3aa: CASSPPPGSSGANVLTF
v_gene: TRBV27; j_gene: TRBJ1-2; abundance: NA; d_gene: TRBD1; CDR3nt: TGTGCCAGCAGTTTCACAGGGGCAAGTGGCTACACCTTC; CDR3aa: CASSFTGASGYTF
v_gene: TRBV2; j_gene: TRBJ1-4; abundance: NA; d_gene: NA; CDR3nt: TGTGCCAGCACCGACCGGGACGGACGATTGCGGAAACTGTTTTTT; CDR3aa: CASTDRDGRLRKLFF
v_gene: TRBV11-2; j_gene: TRBJ2-7; abundance: NA; d_gene: TRBD1; CDR3nt: TGTGCCAGCAGCCCAGGGGGGACAGGGGGCTACGAGCAGTACTTC; CDR3aa: CASSPGGTGGYEQYF
v_gene: TRBV5-5; j_gene: TRBJ2-2; abundance: once; d_gene: TRBD2; CDR3nt: TGTGCCAGCACCCCTAGCGGGAGGGCCGACACCGGGGAGCTGTTTTTT; CDR3aa: CASTPSGRADTGELFF
v_gene: TRBV7-9; j_gene: TRBJ2-7; abundance: NA; d_gene: TRBD2; CDR3nt: TGTGCCAGCAGCACGTGGGGGACTAGCGGATCCAAGAGCTCCTACGAGCAGTACTTC; CDR3aa: CASSTWGTSGSKSSYEQYF
v_gene: TRBV10-1; j_gene: TRBJ2-1; abundance: NA; d_gene: TRBD2; CDR3nt: TGCGCCAGCAGCTCACAACCGGGACTAGCGGGAGGCAATGAGCAGTTCTTC; CDR3aa: CASSSQPGLAGGNEQFF
v_gene: TRBV11-2; j_gene: TRBJ1-4; abundance: NA; d_gene: NA; CDR3nt: TGTGCCAGCAGCTTAGGCTTTGGGAGGACTAATGAAAAACTGTTTTTT; CDR3aa: CASSLGFGRTNEKLFF
v_gene: TRBV5-4; j_gene: TRBJ2-1; abundance: NA; d_gene: TRBD1; CDR3nt: TGTGCCAGCAGCTCCATCCGGGACAGCAATGAGCAGTTCTTC; CDR3aa: CASSSIRDSNEQFF
v_gene: TRBV11-2; j_gene: TRBJ1-2; abundance: NA; d_gene: TRBD1; CDR3nt: TGTGCCAGCAGCACTTTGCGTCGGGACAGGGGCTCCTACTATGGCTACACCTTC; CDR3aa: CASSTLRRDRGSYYGYTF
v_gene: TRBV29-1; j_gene: TRBJ2-2; abundance: NA; d_gene: NA; CDR3nt: TGCAGCGTTGCCAAGGATTTCGACACCGGGGAGCTGTTTTTT; CDR3aa: CSVAKDFDTGELFF
v_gene: TRBV27; j_gene: TRBJ2-2; abundance: NA; d_gene: NA; CDR3nt: TGTGCCAGCAGATACCCGGGACGGAACACCGGGGAGCTGTTTTTT; CDR3aa: CASRYPGRNTGELFF
v_gene: TRBV7-6; j_gene: TRBJ2-3; abundance: NA; d_gene: TRBD1; CDR3nt: TGTGCCAGCAGCTTAGGCCCCGGGACAGTCACAGATACGCAGTATTTT; CDR3aa: CASSLGPGTVTDTQYF
v_gene: TRBV2; j_gene: TRBJ2-3; abundance: NA; d_gene: NA; CDR3nt: TGTGCCAGGTCTATCACAGATACGCAGTATTTT; CDR3aa: CARSITDTQYF
v_gene: TRBV7-8; j_gene: TRBJ2-1; abundance: once; d_gene: NA; CDR3nt: TGTGCCAGCAGCCCTGGACTAAATGAGCAGTTCTTC; CDR3aa: CASSPGLNEQFF
v_gene: TRBV7-9; j_gene: TRBJ2-1; abundance: NA; d_gene: NA; CDR3nt: TGTGCCAGCAGCTTAGTTGGGGGGCAACACAATGAGCAGTTCTTC; CDR3aa: CASSLVGGQHNEQFF
v_gene: TRBV28; j_gene: TRBJ1-2; abundance: NA; d_gene: TRBD1; CDR3nt: TGTGACGGGACAGAGCACTATGGCTACACCTTC; CDR3aa: CDGTEHYGYTF
v_gene: TRBV5-1; j_gene: TRBJ2-7; abundance: NA; d_gene: NA; CDR3nt: TGCGCCAGCAGCTTGTATCCCGGGACCTACGAGCAGTACTTC; CDR3aa: CASSLYPGTYEQYF
v_gene: TRBV28; j_gene: TRBJ1-2; abundance: NA; d_gene: TRBD1; CDR3nt: TGTGCCAGCAGTTCCTATGGACAGGGGGCGAAAGGCACCTTC; CDR3aa: CASSSYGQGAKGTF
v_gene: TRBV4-2; j_gene: TRBJ2-5; abundance: NA; d_gene: NA; CDR3nt: TGTGCCAGCAGCCAAAGAGTGGGTGAGACCCAGTACTTC; CDR3aa: CASSQRVGETQYF
v_gene: TRBV27; j_gene: TRBJ1-1; abundance: once; d_gene: NA; CDR3nt: TGTGCCAGCAGGCTGTACAGGAACACTGAAGCTTTCTTT; CDR3aa: CASRLYRNTEAFF
v_gene: TRBV19; j_gene: TRBJ2-1; abundance: NA; d_gene: NA; CDR3nt: TGTGCCAGTAGTATATGGGGGGGCGATGAGCAGTTCTTC; CDR3aa: CASSIWGGDEQFF
v_gene: TRBV7-9; j_gene: TRBJ2-3; abundance: NA; d_gene: NA; CDR3nt: TGTGCCAGCAGCTTATTTCCAGGGGGGACAGATACGCAGTATTTT; CDR3aa: CASSLFPGGTDTQYF
v_gene: TRBV5-1; j_gene: TRBJ2-5; abundance: NA; d_gene: TRBD2; CDR3nt: TGCGCCAGCAGCTACTCAGCGGGAGTAGAGACCCAGTACTTC; CDR3aa: CASSYSAGVETQYF
v_gene: TRBV6-5; j_gene: TRBJ1-1; abundance: NA; d_gene: NA; CDR3nt: TGTGCCAGCAGTTATGAGGGGGTGTGGAACACTGAAGCTTTCTTT; CDR3aa: CASSYEGVWNTEAFF
v_gene: TRBV5-1; j_gene: TRBJ2-2; abundance: NA; d_gene: TRBD1; CDR3nt: TGCGCCAGCAGCTTCCAGGGGGCTATCCTGGGAGGGGAGCTGTTTTTT; CDR3aa: CASSFQGAILGGELFF
v_gene: TRBV5-1; j_gene: TRBJ1-2; abundance: NA; d_gene: NA; CDR3nt: TGCGCCAGCAGCTTGGGGGGTCTTGACTATGGCTACACCTTC; CDR3aa: CASSLGGLDYGYTF
v_gene: TRBV6-1; j_gene: TRBJ2-7; abundance: NA; d_gene: NA; CDR3nt: TGTGCCAGCAGTGAGGGCGGTGTGAAAACCTACGAGCAGTACTTC; CDR3aa: CASSEGGVKTYEQYF
v_gene: TRBV5-4; j_gene: TRBJ2-7; abundance: NA; d_gene: TRBD1; CDR3nt: TGTGCCAGCAGCCCAGGACAGGGGGCGCTGGGCGAGCAGTACTTC; CDR3aa: CASSPGQGALGEQYF
v_gene: TRBV7-3; j_gene: TRBJ2-1; abundance: once; d_gene: TRBD2; CDR3nt: TGTGCCAGCAGCTTAAGGCGGGAGGACTACAATGAGCAGTTCTTC; CDR3aa: CASSLRREDYNEQFF
v_gene: TRBV6-6; j_gene: TRBJ2-1; abundance: NA; d_gene: NA; CDR3nt: TGTGCCAGCAGCTCCACGGGCTACAATGAGCAGTTCTTC; CDR3aa: CASSSTGYNEQFF
v_gene: TRBV29-1; j_gene: TRBJ1-2; abundance: NA; d_gene: NA; CDR3nt: TGCAGCGTTGGAGGGGGGATTTCAGATGGCTACACCTTC; CDR3aa: CSVGGGISDGYTF
v_gene: TRBV5-6; j_gene: TRBJ1-1; abundance: NA; d_gene: TRBD1; CDR3nt: TGTGCCAGCAGCTTACCCGGACAGGCGAACACTGAAGCTTTCTTT; CDR3aa: CASSLPGQANTEAFF
v_gene: TRBV6-6; j_gene: TRBJ2-6; abundance: NA; d_gene: NA; CDR3nt: TGTGCCAGCAGTGGTGGGGCCAACGTCCTGACTTTC; CDR3aa: CASSGGANVLTF
v_gene: TRBV6-5; j_gene: TRBJ1-6; abundance: NA; d_gene: NA; CDR3nt: TGTGCCAGCAGTTACCGGCCCGCAGGGACCTACTCACCCCTCCACTTT; CDR3aa: CASSYRPAGTYSPLHF
v_gene: TRBV11-3; j_gene: TRBJ2-1; abundance: NA; d_gene: NA; CDR3nt: TGTGCCAGCAGCTTCAGGGATGGTGAGCAGTTCTTC; CDR3aa: CASSFRDGEQFF
v_gene: TRBV19; j_gene: TRBJ1-2; abundance: NA; d_gene: TRBD1; CDR3nt: TGTGCCAGTAGTATAGCGGCAGGGGGCTATGGCTACACCTTC; CDR3aa: CASSIAAGGYGYTF
v_gene: TRBV28; j_gene: TRBJ1-2; abundance: NA; d_gene: TRBD1; CDR3nt: TGTGCCAGCAGAGGGGGCGCGGATGGCTACACCTTC; CDR3aa: CASRGGADGYTF
v_gene: TRBV6-1; j_gene: TRBJ1-2; abundance: NA; d_gene: TRBD1; CDR3nt: TGTGCCAGCGCCAGGTGGACAGGGGGAAACTATGGCTACACCTTC; CDR3aa: CASARWTGGNYGYTF
v_gene: TRBV28; j_gene: TRBJ1-1; abundance: NA; d_gene: NA; CDR3nt: TGTGCCAGCAGCTTGGAGGGAAGGACTGAAGCTTTCTTT; CDR3aa: CASSLEGRTEAFF
v_gene: TRBV19; j_gene: TRBJ1-5; abundance: NA; d_gene: TRBD1; CDR3nt: TGTGCCACCACCTTGGGACAGGGGAGCCAAAGCAATCAGCCCCAGCATTTT; CDR3aa: CATTLGQGSQSNQPQHF
v_gene: TRBV5-1; j_gene: TRBJ2-7; abundance: NA; d_gene: NA; CDR3nt: TGCGCCAGCAGCTTGTTCAGGGGGGCCTACGAGCAGTACTTC; CDR3aa: CASSLFRGAYEQYF
v_gene: TRBV27; j_gene: TRBJ2-7; abundance: NA; d_gene: TRBD2; CDR3nt: TGTGCCAGCAGTGGGCTAGCGGGGGGCCGCGAGCAGTACTTC; CDR3aa: CASSGLAGGREQYF